This T cell receptor (beta chain) was profiled in a study of cytomegalovirus exposure and HLA in healthy donors. CDR1 PRHDT and CDR2 FYEKMQ come from the germline V gene (reference sequence). CDR3 length: 14 residues. Deletions cut 3 bases from V and 2 bases from J, with 11 bases between. The study ran its PCR with 60 Vbeta and 13 Jbeta primers. TCRdb keeps only in-frame clones here, not all; method: immunoSEQ multiplex PCR. Here the sample spans about 200,000 clones, approximately 70% being singletons. This rearrangement joins TRBV13 to TRBJ2-7, with D possibly matching TRBD1 (6 bases). The sample consisted of PBMCs. This TCR was recovered from a man aged 35-49 years in good health and CMV-seropositive. CDR3 sequence: CASSFRQETYEQYF. In DNA form, the CDR3 reads TGTGCCAGCAGCTTTCGACAGGAGACCTACGAGCAGTACTTC. Combining the CDR3 with reference TRBV13 and TRBJ2-7 gives the whole variable domain AAGVIQSPRHLIKEKRETATLKCYPIPRHDTVYWYQQGPGQDPQFLISFYEKMQSDKGSIPDRFSAQQFSDYHSELNMSSLELGDSALYFCASSFRQETYEQYFGPGTRLTVT.